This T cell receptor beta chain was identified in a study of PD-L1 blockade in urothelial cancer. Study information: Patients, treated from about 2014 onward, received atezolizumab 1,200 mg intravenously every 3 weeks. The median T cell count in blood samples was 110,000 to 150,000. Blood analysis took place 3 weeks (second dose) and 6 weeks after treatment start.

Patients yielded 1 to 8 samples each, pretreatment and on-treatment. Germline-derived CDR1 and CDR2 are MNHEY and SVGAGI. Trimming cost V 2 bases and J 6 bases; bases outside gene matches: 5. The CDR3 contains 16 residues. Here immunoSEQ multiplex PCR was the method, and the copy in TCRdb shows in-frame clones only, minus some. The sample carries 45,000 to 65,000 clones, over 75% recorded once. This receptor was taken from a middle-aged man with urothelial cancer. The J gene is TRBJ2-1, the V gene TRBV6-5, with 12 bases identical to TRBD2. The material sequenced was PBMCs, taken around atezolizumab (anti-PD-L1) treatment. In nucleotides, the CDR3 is TGTGCCAGCAGTTACGAGGCTAGCGGGAGGGCCAATGAGCAGTTCTTC. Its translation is CASSYEASGRANEQFF.